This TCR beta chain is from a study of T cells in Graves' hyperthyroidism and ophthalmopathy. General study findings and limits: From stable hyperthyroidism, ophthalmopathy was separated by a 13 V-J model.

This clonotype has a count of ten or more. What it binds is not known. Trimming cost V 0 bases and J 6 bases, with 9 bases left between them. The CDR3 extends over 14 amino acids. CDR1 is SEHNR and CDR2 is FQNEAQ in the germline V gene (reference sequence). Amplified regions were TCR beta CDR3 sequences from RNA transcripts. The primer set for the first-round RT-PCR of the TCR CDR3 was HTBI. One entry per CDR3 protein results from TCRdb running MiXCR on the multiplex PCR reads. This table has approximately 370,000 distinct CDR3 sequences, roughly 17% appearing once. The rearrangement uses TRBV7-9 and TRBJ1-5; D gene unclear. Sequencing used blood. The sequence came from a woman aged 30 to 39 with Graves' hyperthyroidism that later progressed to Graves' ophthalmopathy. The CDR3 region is CASSLADGPQPQHF. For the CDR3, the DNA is TGTGCCAGCAGCTTAGCCGACGGCCCTCAGCCCCAGCATTTT.